This T cell receptor beta chain was obtained from a study of identical twins. Overall study results and limits: Modelling underestimated the level of out-of-frame TCR alpha sharing observed in monozygotic twins. While abundant cord blood beta clonotypes carried fewer insertions, memory repertoires showed no such pattern.

As regards this clonotype: No antigen is known for it.

A universal primer site was created by template switching, with the cDNA bearing unique molecular identifiers. TCRdb redid the calling of the 5' RACE reads with MiXCR, one entry per CDR3 protein. The sample holds around 650,000 distinct CDR3 sequences; less than 9% are singletons and the top ten take 1.5% to 2%. This CDR3 has 15 residues. J was trimmed by 4 bases and V by 10 bases; bases with no gene match: 10. These same data were also listed under a study on yellow fever vaccine responses in identical twins. Turning to that study: Convergence reportedly seemed to mark part of the twins' vaccine T cell response, with personalization marking the rest.

The specimen sequenced was PBMCs. This chain joins TRBV12-3 or TRBV12-4 and TRBJ2-2, with 9 bases aligning to TRBD2. This clonotype originated in a young woman in good health. As DNA, the CDR3 is TGTGCCACTACTTTGACTAGCGGTACCACCGGGGAGCTGTTTTTT. Translated, it gives CATTLTSGTTGELFF.